The next 3 T cell receptor beta chains were all read from a single sample in a study of radiotherapy plus CTLA-4 blockade in lung cancer. Libraries were prepared by immunoSEQ multiplex PCR; TCRdb keeps only in-frame clonotypes and omits some of them. The sample shows tens of thousands of clones, around 63% of them seen only once. Sequencing used peripheral blood, obtained from a patient treated with radiotherapy plus ipilimumab. The receptor source for this set is a human donor with non-small cell lung cancer who had a partial response to radiotherapy plus ipilimumab.

The chain employs TRBV2 and TRBJ2-3; D is possibly TRBD1 (6 bases). Germline lookup yields CDR1 SNHLY and CDR2 FYNNEI. The CDR3 length is 14 residues. V was shortened by 2 bases and J by 3 bases, with 9 bases between the two germline ends. The CDR3 is CASSENRDTDTQYF. The CDR3 nucleotides are TGTGCCAGCAGTGAAAACAGGGATACAGATACGCAGTATTTT. The full variable domain, its missing parts supplied by reference TRBV2 and TRBJ2-3, is EPEVTQTPSHQVTQMGQEVILRCVPISNHLYFYWYRQILGQKVEFLVSFYNNEISEKSEIFDDQFSVERPDGSNFTLKIRSTKLEDSAMYFCASSENRDTDTQYFGPGTRLTVL.

This chain links TRBV19 with TRBJ1-1; 10 positions agree with TRBD1. Trimming took 6 bases from V and 2 from J; bases not matched to a gene: 3. Germline V lookup: CDR1 LNHDA, CDR2 SQIVND (reference sequence). The CDR3 contains 14 residues. CDR3 amino acids: CASRGTGVNTEAFF. CDR3 sequence (DNA): TGTGCCAGTAGGGGGACAGGGGTAAACACTGAAGCTTTCTTT.

The sample holds one count of this clone. J is TRBJ1-1 and V is TRBV14; possibly TRBD1 for D (5 bases). CDR3 size: 14 residues. The V end lost 4 bases, the J end lost 5 bases, and 14 bases lay between the germline ends. Germline V gene data show CDR1 as SGHDN and CDR2 as FVKESK. The CDR3 coding sequence is TGTGCCAGCAGCCGCACGGGGGGTGTGACTGAAGCTTTCTTT. It encodes CASSRTGGVTEAFF.